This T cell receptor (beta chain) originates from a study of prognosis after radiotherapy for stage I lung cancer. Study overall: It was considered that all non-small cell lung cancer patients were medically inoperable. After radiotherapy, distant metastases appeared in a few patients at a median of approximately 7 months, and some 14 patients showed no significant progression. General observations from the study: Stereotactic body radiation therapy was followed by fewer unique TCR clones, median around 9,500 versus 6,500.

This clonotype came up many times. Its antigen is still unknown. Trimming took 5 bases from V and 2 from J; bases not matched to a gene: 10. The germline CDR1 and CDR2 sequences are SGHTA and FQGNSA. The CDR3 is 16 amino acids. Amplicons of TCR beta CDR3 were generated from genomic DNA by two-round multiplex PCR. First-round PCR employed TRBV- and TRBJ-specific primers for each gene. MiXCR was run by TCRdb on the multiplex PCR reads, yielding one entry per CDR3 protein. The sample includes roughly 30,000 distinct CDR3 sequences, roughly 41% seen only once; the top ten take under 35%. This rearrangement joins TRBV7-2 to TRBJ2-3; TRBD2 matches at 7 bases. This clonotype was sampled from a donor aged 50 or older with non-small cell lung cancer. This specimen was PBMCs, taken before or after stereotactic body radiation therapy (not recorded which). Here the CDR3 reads CASSNARTSVTDTQYF. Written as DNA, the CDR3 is TGTGCCAGCAGCAACGCTCGGACTAGTGTCACAGATACGCAGTATTTT.